The sequence of this T cell receptor beta chain was determined in a study of cytomegalovirus exposure and HLA in healthy donors. Primers included in the PCR were 60 Vbeta and 13 Jbeta primers. Method: immunoSEQ multiplex PCR; TCRdb's copy keeps in-frame clones and lacks some. Counted here are about 200,000 clones, around 74% occurring once; the ten biggest clones make up less than 2%. The receptor was derived from a girl aged 5-17 years in good health and CMV-seropositive. The sample consisted of PBMCs.

The CDR3 nucleotides are TGTGCCAGCAGAGGACAGGCACAAGCTTTCTTT. It encodes CASRGQAQAFF. This rearrangement joins TRBV5-6 to TRBJ1-1; TRBD1 aligns across 7 bases. This CDR3 region has 11 residues. The germline gives CDR1 SGHDT, CDR2 YYEEEE. J was trimmed by 9 bases and V by 5 bases; bases with no gene match: 4.